This T cell receptor (beta chain) stems from a study of response to subunit inactivated influenza vaccine. This clonotype was seen at least ten times. The target antigen is unknown. V gave up 5 bases and J gave up 8 bases; unmatched junction bases: 7. CDR3 length equals 12 residues. Germline CDR1 and CDR2: DFQATT and SNEGSKA (reference sequence). Study findings and constraints: That few new T cells are recruited by each seasonal influenza vaccination was the authors' suggestion.

TCRdb re-called the RT-PCR reads through MiXCR, storing one row per CDR3 protein. Found here are approximately 530,000 distinct CDR3 sequences, 10% to 15% of them singletons; the top ten hold around 13%. This receptor was taken from a man aged 50 or older who received an inactivated influenza vaccine. This specimen was PBMCs from blood, taken 45 days after vaccination. This chain uses TRBV20-1 with TRBJ2-7, with 9 bases lining up with TRBD1. This CDR3 reads CSAPRTGEKQYF. CDR3 sequence (DNA): TGCAGTGCTCCCAGGACAGGGGAGAAGCAGTACTTC.